Below are 2 T cell receptor beta chains sequenced from a single sample in a study of T cells of healthy individuals. TCRdb passed the 5' RACE reads through MiXCR, listing each CDR3 protein once. The table includes tens of thousands of distinct CDR3 sequences, around 15% detected once. Receptor source: a human donor in good health.

This chain links TRBV11-2 with TRBJ2-1; 8 bases map to TRBD2. The CDR3 spans 15 residues. Germline V lookup: CDR1 SGHAT, CDR2 FQNNGV. J lost 6 bases, V lost 3 bases, and 7 bases had no gene match. The DNA of the CDR3 is TGTGCCAGCAGCTTCCGTACTAGCGGTACCAATGAGCAGTTCTTC. Translating it yields CASSFRTSGTNEQFF.

This clonotype was found a few times. The gene calls are TRBV11-2 and TRBJ2-4, with TRBD1 matching 8 bases. J lost 6 bases, V lost 1 base, and 5 bases had no gene match. Germline V gene sequence: CDR1 SGHAT, CDR2 FQNNGV. The CDR3 is 15 residues long. The CDR3 protein is CASSLVWTGLNIQYF. The CDR3 nucleotides are TGTGCCAGCAGCTTAGTGTGGACAGGGCTAAACATTCAGTACTTC.